The next 14 T cell receptor beta chains were all read from a single sample in a study of long-term antiretroviral therapy in people with HIV. An immunoSEQ assay, version v3.0, was performed at survey level. The method was immunoSEQ multiplex PCR; TCRdb's version includes in-frame clones alone and lacks a portion of them. The table includes tens of thousands of clones, 70% to 90% detected once. Sample: unsorted PBMCs, taken 3 years after starting antiretroviral therapy. These TCRs come from a man between 40 and 49 years old with HIV.

By frequency in the sample, this clone is medium-sized. CDR3 coding DNA: TGTGCCAGCAGCGAACTAGCGGGATTGGGCAATGAGCAGTTCTTC. It yields the protein CASSELAGLGNEQFF. This chain links TRBV11-3 with TRBJ2-1; 10 nucleotides agree with TRBD2. J lost 6 bases, V lost 5 bases, and 7 bases had no gene match. Germline V gives CDR1 SGHNT, CDR2 YENEEA. This CDR3 is 15 amino acids long.

The chain combines TRBV5-1 with TRBJ1-3; D gene unclear. This CDR3 contains 14 residues. Germline V gene lookup returns CDR1 SGHRS and CDR2 YFSETQ. The V and J ends lost 0 bases and 3 bases respectively, with 7 bases between them. CDR3 sequence (DNA): TGCGCCAGCAGCTTGGAGGCTGTTGGAAACACCATATATTTT. It encodes CASSLEAVGNTIYF.

This chain connects TRBV7-3 to TRBJ2-1; 7 bases are shared with TRBD2. CDR1 SGHTA and CDR2 FQGTGA come from the germline V gene. V trimming: 5 bases; J trimming: 12 bases; junction bases outside the gene matches: 13. The CDR3 loop spans 14 amino acids. The CDR3 sequence: CASSETPGGFGQFF. CDR3 nucleotide sequence: TGTGCCAGCAGCGAGACCCCGGGGGGTTTCGGGCAGTTCTTC.

This clone was observed once. The chain is built from TRBV10-2 and TRBJ2-1; 8 positions match TRBD2. With 6 bases clipped from V and 5 bases from J, the junction kept 15 bases outside the gene matches. CDR3 size: 17 residues. Germline CDR1 is WSHSY and CDR2 is SAAADI. The DNA for the CDR3 is TGCGCCAGCAGCCACTCAAGGACTAGCACGATAAACAATGAGCAGTTCTTC. This encodes CASSHSRTSTINNEQFF.

This clone was seen just once. V gene TRBV20-1 combines with J gene TRBJ2-5; D gene uncertain. The germline V gene has CDR1 DFQATT and CDR2 SNEGSKA (reference sequence). CDR3 length equals 10 residues. The V gene lost 7 bases and the J gene lost 1 base, with 4 bases spanning the gap. For the CDR3, the DNA is TGCAGTGGCGTCCAAGAGACCCAGTACTTC. Translated: CSGVQETQYF.

V gene TRBV7-9 combines with J gene TRBJ1-6; D ambiguous. CDR3 length: 11 residues. The V end lost 1 base, the J end lost 11 bases, and 3 bases lay between the germline ends. The germline V gene encodes CDR1 SEHNR and CDR2 FQNEAQ (reference sequence). CDR3 in amino acids: CASSLEPPLHF. CDR3 nucleotides: TGTGCCAGCAGCTTAGAGCCACCCCTCCACTTT.

The chain employs TRBV6-6 and TRBJ2-1, with D perhaps given as TRBD1 or TRBD2 (5 bases each). Germline-derived CDR1 and CDR2 are MNHNY and SVGAGI (reference sequence). This CDR3 comprises 15 residues. Trimming cost V 7 bases and J 4 bases, with 17 bases left between them. CDR3 coding DNA: TGTGCCAGCACCCCCGGGACCAAAGCATACAATGAGCAGTTCTTC. Translation gives CASTPGTKAYNEQFF.

The chain is built from TRBV5-8 and TRBJ2-6, with D uncertain. This CDR3 spans 14 amino acids. Trimming pared 7 bases from V and 0 bases from J, leaving 8 bases between. Germline assignment: CDR1 SGHTS and CDR2 YDEGEE. The DNA of the CDR3 is TGTGCCAGCGCCCCCTTCTCTGGGGCCAACGTCCTGACTTTC. The encoded protein is CASAPFSGANVLTF.

V usage is TRBV6-7 and J usage is TRBJ1-6; D gene unclear. TRBV6-7 is classed as an ORF, of uncertain function. The CDR3 is 16 residues long. V shed 9 bases and J shed 0 bases, with 15 bases lying between them. The CDR3 region is CARVSGSLSYNSPLHF. The CDR3 DNA follows: TGTGCCAGGGTTTCGGGCAGCCTCTCCTATAATTCACCCCTCCACTTT.

The rearrangement links TRBV10-3 to TRBJ1-2; 11 positions match TRBD1. The CDR3 sequence is 17 residues long. J gave up 8 bases and V 0 bases, and 11 bases lay outside the gene matches. Germline assignment: CDR1 ENHRY and CDR2 SYGVKD. The chain's CDR3 is CAISESGGQGALKGYTF. In DNA form, the CDR3 reads TGTGCCATCAGTGAGTCAGGAGGACAGGGGGCGTTGAAGGGCTACACCTTC.

The chain combines TRBV6-5 with TRBJ1-6; 8 bases line up with TRBD1. With V trimmed by 2 bases and J by 8 bases, 2 bases remained unmatched. Germline CDR1 MNHEY, CDR2 SVGAGI. The CDR3 is made up of 14 amino acids. The CDR3 loop reads CASSYDRGYSPLHF. CDR3 nucleotides: TGTGCCAGCAGTTACGACAGGGGATATTCACCCCTCCACTTT.

The rearrangement joins TRBV11-2 to TRBJ1-1, with a possible D match to TRBD1 (6 bases). The V gene's germline CDR1 is SGHAT and CDR2 FQNNGV. The CDR3 sequence is 20 residues long. Trimming took off 0 bases at V and 2 bases at J, with 25 bases between the two ends. CDR3 coding DNA: TGTGCCAGCAGCTTAGAGCCCGGGCGGGGGCAGCGGGGAGTAAACACTGAAGCTTTCTTT. It encodes CASSLEPGRGQRGVNTEAFF.

This clone has more than one count but fewer than ten. The rearrangement joins TRBV19 to TRBJ2-5; D possibly corresponds to TRBD2 (5 bases). The V and J ends lost 6 bases and 1 base respectively, with 9 bases between them. The CDR3 consists of 13 residues. Germline loops: CDR1 LNHDA, CDR2 SQIVND (reference sequence). CDR3 loop: CASRDRGQETQYF. The CDR3 nucleotides read TGTGCCAGTAGGGACCGGGGCCAAGAGACCCAGTACTTC.

The chain is built from TRBV27 and TRBJ1-6; D remains ambiguous. CDR1 is MNHEY and CDR2 is SMNVEV in the germline V gene (reference sequence). V gave up 7 bases and J gave up 7 bases, with 14 bases separating them. This CDR3 spans 14 amino acids. DNA of the CDR3: TGTGCCAGCAAGTTTGGGCAGTGGAATTCACCCCTCCACTTT. Its protein product is CASKFGQWNSPLHF.